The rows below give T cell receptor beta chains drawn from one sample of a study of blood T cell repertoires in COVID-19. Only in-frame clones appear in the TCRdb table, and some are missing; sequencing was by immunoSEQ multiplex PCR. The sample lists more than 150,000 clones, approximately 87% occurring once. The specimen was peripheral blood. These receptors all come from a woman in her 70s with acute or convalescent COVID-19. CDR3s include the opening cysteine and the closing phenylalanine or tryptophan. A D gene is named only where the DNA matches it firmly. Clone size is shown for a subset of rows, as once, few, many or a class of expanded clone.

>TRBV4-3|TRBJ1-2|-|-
TGCGCCAGCAGCCAAGTGGAGGGGAACTATGGCTACACCTTC
CASSQVEGNYGYTF
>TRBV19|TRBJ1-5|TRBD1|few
TGTGCCAGTACCTCAGGGGGAGGCAATCAGCCCCAGCATTTT
CASTSGGGNQPQHF
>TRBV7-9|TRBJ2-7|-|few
TGTGCCAGCAGCCCTAGCCGGGTCAGGTCCTACGAGCAGTACTTC
CASSPSRVRSYEQYF
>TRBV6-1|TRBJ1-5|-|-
TGTGCCAGCAGCCAGTCGGGGCAGCCCCAGCATTTT
CASSQSGQPQHF
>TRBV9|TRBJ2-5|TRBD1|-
TGTGCCAGCAGCGAGGGGACCTGGGACAGCTTGGCAGAGACCCAGTACTTC
CASSEGTWDSLAETQYF
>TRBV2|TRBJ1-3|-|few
TGTGCCAGCAGTACAGGGTTAGGTGGAAACACCATATATTTT
CASSTGLGGNTIYF
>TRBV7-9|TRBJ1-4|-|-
TGTGCCAGCAGCAGGACCCTGGGGCCTAATGAAAAACTGTTTTTT
CASSRTLGPNEKLFF
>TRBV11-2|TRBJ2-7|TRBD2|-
TGTGCCAGCAGCTTAGTGTTGGGTAGCGGGAGAGTCTACGAGCAGTACTTC
CASSLVLGSGRVYEQYF
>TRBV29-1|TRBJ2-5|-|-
TGCAGCGTTGCGCAAGCCAAAGAGACCCAGTACTTC
CSVAQAKETQYF
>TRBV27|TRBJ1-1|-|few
TGTGCCAGCAGTTTATCGAGGGACACTGAAGCTTTCTTT
CASSLSRDTEAFF
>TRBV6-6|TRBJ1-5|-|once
TGTGCCAGCAGTTACGGAGAGAATCAGCCCCAGCATTTT
CASSYGENQPQHF
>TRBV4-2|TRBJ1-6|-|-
TGTGCCAGCAGTAAGCCGCAAAATAATTCACCCCTCCACTTT
CASSKPQNNSPLHF
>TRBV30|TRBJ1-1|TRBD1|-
TGTGCCTGGAATACCTGGGACAGGGAGACTGAAGCTTTCTTT
CAWNTWDRETEAFF
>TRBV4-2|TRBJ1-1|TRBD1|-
TGTGCCAGCAGCCGGGGGACAGGGGAGAATACTGAAGCTTTCTTT
CASSRGTGENTEAFF
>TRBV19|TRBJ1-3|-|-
TGTGCCAGTAGTAACGGAGCCCTTTCTGGAAACACCATATATTTT
CASSNGALSGNTIYF
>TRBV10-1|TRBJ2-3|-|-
TGCGCCACCCCTCCCAGCACAGATACGCAGTATTTT
CATPPSTDTQYF
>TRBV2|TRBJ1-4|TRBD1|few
TGTGCCAGCAGTAAAGGGACAGGGAACAATAATGAAAAACTGTTTTTT
CASSKGTGNNNEKLFF
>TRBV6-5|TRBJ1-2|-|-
TGTGCCAGCAGGCCACAGGGTGGCGGCTACACCTTC
CASRPQGGGYTF
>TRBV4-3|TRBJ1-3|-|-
TGCGCCAGCAGCCAAGACTACGGGTTCTCTGGAAACACCATATATTTT
CASSQDYGFSGNTIYF
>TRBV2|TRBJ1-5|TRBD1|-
TGTGCCAGCACTCCACAACGACAGGGCCACAATCAGCCCCAGCATTTT
CASTPQRQGHNQPQHF
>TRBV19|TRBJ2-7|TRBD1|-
TGTGCCAGTAGTCCCCGGGACAGGGGGTCCTACGAGCAGTACTTC
CASSPRDRGSYEQYF
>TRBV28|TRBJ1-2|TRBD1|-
TGTGCCAGCAGTACAGGGGGTAGCTATGGCTACACCTTC
CASSTGGSYGYTF
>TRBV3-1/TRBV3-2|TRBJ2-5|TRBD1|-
TGTGCCAGCAGCCAAGCTGGACAGGGCAGCGAGACCCAGTACTTC
CASSQAGQGSETQYF
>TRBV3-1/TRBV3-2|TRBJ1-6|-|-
TGTGCCAGCAGCCTTTCCGGGGGAGGGGCTGTAATTTCACCCCTCCACTTT
CASSLSGGGAVISPLHF
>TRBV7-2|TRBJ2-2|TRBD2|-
TGTGCCAGCAGCAAGGGACTAGCGGGGGGTGGGCTGTTTTTT
CASSKGLAGGGLFF
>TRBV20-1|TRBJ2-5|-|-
TGCAGTGCTAGTTTGAGAGGGTCCTCGGAGACCCAGTACTTC
CSASLRGSSETQYF
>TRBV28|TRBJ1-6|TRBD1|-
TGTGCCAGCAGTCTGTGGACAGGAACATTTAATTCACCCCTCCACTTT
CASSLWTGTFNSPLHF
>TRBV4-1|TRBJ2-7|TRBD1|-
TGCGCCAGCAGCCGGAACCTTGGACAGGGCGAGCAGTACTTC
CASSRNLGQGEQYF
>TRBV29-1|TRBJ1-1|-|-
TGCAGCGTTGAAGAATGGGCAGGAACGAACACTGAAGCTTTCTTT
CSVEEWAGTNTEAFF
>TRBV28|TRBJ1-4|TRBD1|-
TGTGCCAGCAGTTTAGGGGGACAGAATAATGAAAAACTGTTTTTT
CASSLGGQNNEKLFF
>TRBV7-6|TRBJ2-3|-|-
TGTGCCAGCAGCTTAGCGGGGGCTAGCACAGATACGCAGTATTTT
CASSLAGASTDTQYF
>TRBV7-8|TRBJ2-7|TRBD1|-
TGTGCCAGCAGCTTAACAGGGGGCTACGAGCAGTACTTC
CASSLTGGYEQYF
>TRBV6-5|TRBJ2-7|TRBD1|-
TGTGCCAGCAGTTACATGACAGGGGCAACCTACGAGCAGTACTTC
CASSYMTGATYEQYF
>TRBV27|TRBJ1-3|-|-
TGTGCCAGCAGTCCCGCCAGGGCAGGTCGGAGCTCTGGAAACACCATATATTTT
CASSPARAGRSSGNTIYF
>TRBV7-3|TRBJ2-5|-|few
TGTGCCAGCAGCTTAATTGGAGGGGGCGAAGAGACCCAGTACTTC
CASSLIGGGEETQYF
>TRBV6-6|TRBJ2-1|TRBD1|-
TGTGCCAGCAGTCCTACCGGGACAGAGAACTACAATGAGCAGTTCTTC
CASSPTGTENYNEQFF
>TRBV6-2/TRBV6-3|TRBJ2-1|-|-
TGTGCCAGCAGTTACTTACCGGGTAGGGGAACTGGCAATGAGCAGTTCTTC
CASSYLPGRGTGNEQFF
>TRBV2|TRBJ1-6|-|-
TGTGCCAGCAGTGAAGCCTGGGCACGGAATTCACCCCTCCACTTT
CASSEAWARNSPLHF
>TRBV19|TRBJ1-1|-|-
TGTGCCAGTAAGCAAGGGGACATAAAGCCAGAAGCTTTCTTT
CASKQGDIKPEAFF
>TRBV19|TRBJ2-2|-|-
TGTGCCAGTAGTATAGATCGGCGACGGCTGAGCCAGCAGGCCGGGGAGCTGTTTTTT
CASSIDRRRLSQQAGELFF
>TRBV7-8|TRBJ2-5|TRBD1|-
TGTGCCAGCAGCCAACAGGGGACCCAAGAGACCCAGTACTTC
CASSQQGTQETQYF
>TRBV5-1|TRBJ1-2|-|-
TGCGCCAGCGACCCCATTCCCCAGGGGTATGGCTACACCTTC
CASDPIPQGYGYTF
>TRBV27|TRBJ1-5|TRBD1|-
TGTGCCAGCAGTTTCACAGGGGGTGGCAATCAGCCCCAGCATTTT
CASSFTGGGNQPQHF
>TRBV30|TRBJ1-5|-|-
TGTGCCTGGTCGTGGGAGGCCAATCAGCCCCAGCATTTT
CAWSWEANQPQHF
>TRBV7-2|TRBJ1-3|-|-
TGTGCCAGCAGCTTACAGACAGGAGTTTCAGGAAACACCATATATTTT
CASSLQTGVSGNTIYF
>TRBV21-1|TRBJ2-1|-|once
TGTGCCAGCAGCAGCCTGCCCCGGGGGACTAGCGGGAGGCCTTGCCATCACAATGAGCAGTTCTTC
CASSSLPRGTSGRPCHHNEQFF
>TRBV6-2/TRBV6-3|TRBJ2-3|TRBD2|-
TGTGCCAGCAGTTACACTAGCGGGAGCACAGATACGCAGTATTTT
CASSYTSGSTDTQYF
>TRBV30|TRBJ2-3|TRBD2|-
TGTGCCTGGAGTGTACTCCGGACTAGCGGGGTCCGTAGCACAGATACGCAGTATTTT
CAWSVLRTSGVRSTDTQYF
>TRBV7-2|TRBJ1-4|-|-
TGTGCCAGCAGCTACAGTGCAACTAATGAAAAACTGTTTTTT
CASSYSATNEKLFF
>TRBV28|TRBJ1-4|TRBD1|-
TGTGCCAGCAGTGTGCGGGACAGCAATGAAAAACTGTTTTTT
CASSVRDSNEKLFF
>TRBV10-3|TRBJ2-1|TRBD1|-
TGTGCCTCAAGCCGGGACAGTTCCTACAATGAGCAGTTCTTC
CASSRDSSYNEQFF